This T cell receptor beta chain was recorded in a study of CD8 T cells in ankylosing spondylitis. This clonotype showed up many times. Its antigen is not known. The V gene end was trimmed by 2 bases and the J gene end by 9 bases; junction bases not matched to a gene: 18. CDR1 and CDR2 from the germline V gene are MNHEY and SMNVEV (reference sequence). The CDR3 sequence is 18 residues long. In making TCR beta libraries, quantitative 5'-RACE with molecular barcodes was used. TCRdb ran MiXCR on the 5' RACE reads and lists one entry per CDR3 protein. The data hold about 240,000 distinct CDR3 sequences, with around 7.8% observed a single time. Whole-study results and caveats: Researchers reportedly found disease-linked clones significantly enriched in matched ankylosing spondylitis synovial fluid. Disease-linked clones bore a CD8+ phenotype and were relatively rare in peripheral blood.

This receptor was identified in a male donor with ankylosing spondylitis or in good health (not recorded which). Sequencing was done on a sample of blood, either unsorted or a sorted T cell fraction (not recorded which). The gene calls are TRBV27 and TRBJ2-1; 8 positions agree with TRBD2. The CDR3 bases are TGTGCCAGCAGTTTACCCCCGAGGACTAGCTGGGGTCCGGGTGAGCAGTTCTTC. Translation gives CASSLPPRTSWGPGEQFF.